The rows below give T cell receptor beta chains drawn from one sample of a study of neurological immune-mediated disorders. TCRdb reprocessed the 5' RACE reads with MiXCR, giving one entry per CDR3 protein. This sample carries tens of thousands of distinct CDR3 sequences, around 3% of them seen once, and the ten largest clones take 3.7%. Material: PBMCs. The receptors here all came from a middle-aged man with multiple sclerosis. The CDR3 runs from the conserved cysteine through the conserved F or W. The order of the fields is clone size, D gene, J gene, V gene, CDR3 length, CDR3 protein, CDR3 DNA. D genes are given only for firm matches. Clone size is shown for a subset of rows, as once, few, many or a class of expanded clone.

size: few
D: -
J: TRBJ1-6
V: TRBV20-1
length: 16
CDR3: CSAREGAAIVNSTLNF
DNA: TGCAGTGCTAGAGAAGGGGCCGCGATAGTCAATTCCACCCTCAACTTT

size: many
D: TRBD2
J: TRBJ2-3
V: TRBV12-3/TRBV12-4
length: 16
CDR3: CASRWTSGGVSDTQYF
DNA: TGTGCCAGCAGATGGACTAGCGGGGGGGTTTCAGATACGCAGTATTTT

size: many
D: -
J: TRBJ2-7
V: TRBV10-2
length: 14
CDR3: CASSLTSYDFEQYF
DNA: TGCGCCAGCAGTCTCACTTCCTACGATTTCGAGCAGTACTTC

size: many
D: -
J: TRBJ1-2
V: TRBV10-3
length: 15
CDR3: CAISAAAGSSYGYTF
DNA: TGTGCCATCAGTGCGGCCGCGGGGTCTAGTTATGGCTACACCTTC

size: many
D: -
J: TRBJ2-2
V: TRBV7-3
length: 12
CDR3: CASSLFPGELFF
DNA: TGTGCCAGCAGCTTATTTCCCGGGGAGCTGTTTTTT

size: many
D: -
J: TRBJ1-1
V: TRBV20-1
length: 14
CDR3: CSARVAGRNTEAFF
DNA: TGCAGTGCTAGAGTAGCGGGGAGGAACACTGAAGCTTTCTTT

size: many
D: -
J: TRBJ2-7
V: TRBV12-3/TRBV12-4
length: 14
CDR3: CASTWGVSDLEQYF
DNA: TGTGCCAGCACTTGGGGGGTGAGCGACTTGGAGCAGTACTTC

size: -
D: TRBD1
J: TRBJ1-6
V: TRBV20-1
length: 16
CDR3: CSARDLRQGRTSTLNF
DNA: TGCAGTGCTAGAGATCTCCGACAGGGGAGGACCTCAACCCTCAACTTT

size: many
D: TRBD1
J: TRBJ1-5
V: TRBV20-1
length: 13
CDR3: CSANRGLNQPQHF
DNA: TGCAGTGCTAACAGGGGGCTCAATCAGCCCCAGCATTTT

size: many
D: -
J: TRBJ1-1
V: TRBV20-1
length: 14
CDR3: CSAGPQGSVTEAFF
DNA: TGCAGTGCTGGCCCTCAGGGATCGGTCACTGAAGCTTTCTTT

size: many
D: -
J: TRBJ1-1
V: TRBV7-9
length: 13
CDR3: CASSLLQGTEAFF
DNA: TGTGCCAGCAGCTTACTTCAGGGGACTGAAGCTTTCTTT

size: many
D: -
J: TRBJ1-4
V: TRBV5-1
length: 16
CDR3: CASSLDQQGRKEKLFF
DNA: TGCGCCAGCAGCTTGGACCAACAGGGAAGGAAGGAAAAACTGTTTTTT

size: many
D: -
J: TRBJ2-7
V: TRBV5-1
length: 15
CDR3: CASSLVVGTVYEQYF
DNA: TGCGCCAGCAGCTTGGTAGTCGGGACCGTCTACGAGCAGTACTTC

size: few
D: -
J: TRBJ2-3
V: TRBV14
length: 15
CDR3: CASSPGAGSGDTQYF
DNA: TGTGCCAGCAGCCCAGGGGCAGGGTCAGGGGATACGCAGTATTTT

size: -
D: -
J: TRBJ2-7
V: TRBV20-1
length: 13
CDR3: CSARDAQAYEQYF
DNA: TGCAGTGCTAGAGATGCCCAGGCCTACGAGCAGTACTTC

size: many
D: TRBD1
J: TRBJ1-2
V: TRBV6-5
length: 18
CDR3: CASSYVRTGGLANYGYTF
DNA: TGTGCCAGCAGTTACGTCCGGACAGGGGGTTTGGCTAACTATGGCTACACCTTC

size: many
D: -
J: TRBJ2-7
V: TRBV11-2
length: 11
CDR3: CASSLTGVKYF
DNA: TGTGCCAGCAGCTTGACAGGAGTGAAGTACTTC

size: many
D: -
J: TRBJ1-5
V: TRBV19
length: 13
CDR3: CASTSGTYQPQHF
DNA: TGTGCCAGTACCTCGGGGACATATCAGCCCCAGCATTTT

size: many
D: -
J: TRBJ2-3
V: TRBV10-3
length: 14
CDR3: CAISGGWGTDTQYF
DNA: TGTGCCATCAGTGGCGGTTGGGGCACAGATACGCAGTATTTT

size: many
D: -
J: TRBJ2-4
V: TRBV29-1
length: 16
CDR3: CSGVISTESGLNIQYF
DNA: TGCAGCGGAGTCATATCGACAGAGAGTGGGTTAAACATTCAGTACTTC

size: -
D: TRBD2
J: TRBJ2-3
V: TRBV20-1
length: 17
CDR3: CSARDWVSGASTDTQYF
DNA: TGCAGTGCTAGAGATTGGGTTAGCGGGGCTAGCACAGATACGCAGTATTTT

size: many
D: TRBD1
J: TRBJ1-5
V: TRBV3-1
length: 17
CDR3: CASSQDTSGQGNQPQHF
DNA: TGTGCCAGCAGCCAGGATACCTCGGGACAGGGCAATCAGCCCCAGCATTTT

size: many
D: TRBD2
J: TRBJ2-3
V: TRBV7-8
length: 15
CDR3: CASSLPGGITDTQYF
DNA: TGTGCCAGCAGCTTGCCCGGGGGGATCACAGATACGCAGTATTTT

size: many
D: TRBD1
J: TRBJ2-3
V: TRBV20-1
length: 14
CDR3: CSAVPGQGPDTQYF
DNA: TGCAGTGCCGTCCCGGGACAGGGGCCGGATACGCAGTATTTT

size: -
D: TRBD1
J: TRBJ1-6
V: TRBV13
length: 15
CDR3: CASSLETGINSTLNF
DNA: TGTGCCAGCAGCTTAGAGACAGGGATAAATTCAACCCTCAACTTT

size: many
D: TRBD1
J: TRBJ1-1
V: TRBV5-1
length: 14
CDR3: CASSDTTGTTEAFF
DNA: TGCGCCAGCAGCGATACGACAGGGACCACTGAAGCTTTCTTT

size: many
D: -
J: TRBJ2-1
V: TRBV5-6
length: 13
CDR3: CASSQGGWGEQFF
DNA: TGTGCCAGCAGCCAGGGGGGGTGGGGTGAGCAGTTCTTC

size: many
D: TRBD2
J: TRBJ2-1
V: TRBV5-1
length: 19
CDR3: CASSLESPTSGRVFNEQFF
DNA: TGCGCCAGCAGCTTAGAATCCCCGACTAGCGGGAGGGTATTCAATGAGCAGTTCTTC

size: many
D: -
J: TRBJ2-1
V: TRBV6-5
length: 12
CDR3: CASSYEGNEQFF
DNA: TGTGCCAGCAGTTACGAGGGCAATGAGCAGTTCTTC

size: many
D: TRBD1
J: TRBJ1-1
V: TRBV18
length: 16
CDR3: CASSPADGAGGVGAFF
DNA: TGTGCCAGCTCACCAGCTGATGGGGCAGGGGGCGTTGGAGCTTTCTTT

size: many
D: TRBD2
J: TRBJ2-1
V: TRBV13
length: 16
CDR3: CASSLLAGAAYNEQFF
DNA: TGTGCCAGCAGCCTCCTAGCGGGGGCCGCCTACAATGAGCAGTTCTTC

size: many
D: TRBD2
J: TRBJ2-7
V: TRBV3-1
length: 15
CDR3: CASSQRGLAGYEQYF
DNA: TGTGCCAGCAGCCAGAGGGGACTAGCGGGGTACGAGCAGTACTTC

size: many
D: -
J: TRBJ2-7
V: TRBV29-1
length: 12
CDR3: CSGSGSSGEQYF
DNA: TGCAGCGGGTCGGGATCCTCCGGCGAGCAGTACTTC

size: -
D: -
J: TRBJ1-2
V: TRBV29-1
length: 20
CDR3: CSVPSFNCLTPDSEQRGYTF
DNA: TGCAGCGTGCCCTCCTTTAACTGCTTGACGCCGGACAGCGAACAGCGAGGCTACACCTTC

size: many
D: TRBD1
J: TRBJ2-1
V: TRBV9
length: 17
CDR3: CASLEIGGSSSYNEQFF
DNA: TGTGCCAGCTTAGAGATAGGGGGCTCGAGCTCCTACAATGAGCAGTTCTTC

size: many
D: TRBD2
J: TRBJ2-4
V: TRBV7-9
length: 18
CDR3: CASSLALAGGLAKNIQYF
DNA: TGTGCCAGCAGCTTAGCGCTAGCGGGGGGTCTAGCCAAAAACATTCAGTACTTC

size: many
D: TRBD2
J: TRBJ2-1
V: TRBV10-3
length: 16
CDR3: CAISEPTSGGGNEQFF
DNA: TGTGCCATCAGTGAGCCGACTAGCGGGGGGGGAAATGAGCAGTTCTTC

size: many
D: TRBD2
J: TRBJ2-1
V: TRBV5-1
length: 14
CDR3: CASSLLAGNNEQFF
DNA: TGCGCCAGCAGCCTACTAGCGGGAAACAATGAGCAGTTCTTC

size: many
D: -
J: TRBJ2-3
V: TRBV20-1
length: 14
CDR3: CSASGQEYTDTQYF
DNA: TGCAGTGCTAGTGGGCAGGAGTACACAGATACGCAGTATTTT

size: many
D: TRBD2
J: TRBJ2-4
V: TRBV5-8
length: 15
CDR3: CASAGDGGAKNIQYF
DNA: TGTGCCAGCGCTGGGGACGGGGGGGCCAAAAACATTCAGTACTTC

size: many
D: -
J: TRBJ2-7
V: TRBV5-1
length: 17
CDR3: CASSLAGGGGPSYEQYF
DNA: TGCGCCAGCAGCTTGGCCGGGGGCGGGGGCCCCTCCTACGAGCAGTACTTC

size: many
D: -
J: TRBJ2-7
V: TRBV20-1
length: 14
CDR3: CSALPGPSSYEQYF
DNA: TGCAGTGCTTTACCGGGACCCAGCTCCTACGAGCAGTACTTC

size: many
D: -
J: TRBJ1-3
V: TRBV7-2
length: 15
CDR3: CASSWKGLGGNTIYF
DNA: TGTGCCAGCAGCTGGAAGGGATTAGGAGGAAACACCATATATTTT

size: many
D: TRBD1
J: TRBJ2-1
V: TRBV20-1
length: 14
CDR3: CSASAGTVYNEQFF
DNA: TGCAGTGCTAGTGCCGGGACAGTCTACAATGAGCAGTTCTTC

size: many
D: -
J: TRBJ2-7
V: TRBV29-1
length: 11
CDR3: CSAAIGDEQYF
DNA: TGCAGCGCCGCAATAGGGGACGAGCAGTACTTC

size: -
D: -
J: TRBJ2-7
V: TRBV11-2
length: 14
CDR3: CASRPLRGQHEQYF
DNA: TGTGCCAGCAGACCCCTACGGGGGCAACACGAGCAGTACTTC

size: many
D: -
J: TRBJ2-7
V: TRBV5-1
length: 15
CDR3: CASSLDEGSSYEQYF
DNA: TGCGCCAGCAGCTTGGACGAGGGGAGCTCCTACGAGCAGTACTTC

size: many
D: TRBD2
J: TRBJ2-2
V: TRBV15
length: 19
CDR3: CATSRERLAGVSNTGELFF
DNA: TGTGCCACCAGCAGAGAGCGACTAGCGGGGGTCTCGAACACCGGGGAGCTGTTTTTT

size: -
D: -
J: TRBJ2-3
V: TRBV18
length: 14
CDR3: CASSQGRITDTQYF
DNA: TGTGCCAGCTCACAGGGGAGGATAACAGATACGCAGTATTTT

size: many
D: TRBD1
J: TRBJ1-2
V: TRBV27
length: 11
CDR3: CASRTGWFYTF
DNA: TGTGCCAGCAGGACAGGGTGGTTCTACACCTTC

size: many
D: -
J: TRBJ1-3
V: TRBV5-1
length: 16
CDR3: CASSLARPKSGNTIYF
DNA: TGCGCCAGCAGCTTGGCCAGACCAAAATCTGGAAACACCATATATTTT

size: many
D: TRBD1
J: TRBJ2-2
V: TRBV7-8
length: 18
CDR3: CASSLTGTGGALSGELFF
DNA: TGTGCCAGCAGCTTAACCGGGACAGGGGGCGCCTTGTCCGGGGAGCTGTTTTTT

size: many
D: -
J: TRBJ1-1
V: TRBV12-3/TRBV12-4
length: 14
CDR3: CASSLAGWDTEAFF
DNA: TGTGCCAGCAGTTTAGCAGGGTGGGACACTGAAGCTTTCTTT

size: many
D: -
J: TRBJ2-3
V: TRBV7-3
length: 17
CDR3: CASSLTGPGQGTDTQYF
DNA: TGTGCCAGCAGCTTAACGGGACCCGGACAAGGCACAGATACGCAGTATTTT

size: many
D: -
J: TRBJ2-1
V: TRBV6-1
length: 13
CDR3: CASSVGQRNEQFF
DNA: TGTGCCAGCAGTGTCGGACAGCGCAATGAGCAGTTCTTC